The following is a TCR beta chain sequence with its context. This CDR3 has 14 residues. Germline V CDR1 and CDR2: SGHAT, FQNNGV. V lost 4 bases, J lost 1 base, and 5 bases lay in between. The data were produced by immunoSEQ multiplex PCR, yet TCRdb's version contains in-frame clones alone and is incomplete. The sample yields approximately 440,000 clones, 87% seen once. The entry originates in a study of blood T cell repertoires in COVID-19. Study information: T cells, B-cell-depleted T cells, or PBMCs provided the cDNA or gDNA that served as material.

Input material: PBMCs or T cells enriched from blood (not recorded which). V gene TRBV11-2 combines with J gene TRBJ2-6; no clear D gene. This receptor was taken from a young woman who had recovered from COVID-19. CDR3 nucleotide sequence: TGTGCCAGCAGCTCCTCTTCTGGGGCCAACGTCCTGACTTTC. Translating it yields CASSSSSGANVLTF.